Following are 30 T cell receptor beta chains from one sample sequenced in a study of a mutant IDH1 vaccine in newly diagnosed glioma. Their specific antigens are unknown. Regarding time point: week 5, during vaccination. All doses held 300 ug of mutant IDH1 20-mer peptide, with topical imiquimod. Measured with immunoSEQ multiplex PCR; TCRdb has only the in-frame clones, and not every one. The data show 50,000 to 75,000 clones, 80% to 90% seen once. Sample: PBMCs, taken from a glioma patient whose treatment included an IDH1 peptide vaccine. The receptors stem from a woman aged 45 to 65 with glioma.

The V call is TRBV7-9, the J call TRBJ2-7; D not certain. Germline CDR1 and CDR2: SEHNR and FQNEAQ (reference sequence). Trimming took off 5 bases at V and 4 bases at J, with 15 bases between the two ends. This CDR3 has 14 residues. CDR3 amino acids: CASSIRQQRYEQYF. CDR3 sequence (DNA): TGTGCCAGCAGCATCCGCCAACAGCGATACGAGCAGTACTTC.

The table lists this clone with a count of one. The V gene is TRBV2, the J gene TRBJ2-7, with 7 nucleotides matching TRBD2. V dropped 0 bases and J dropped 0; count of bases not matched to a gene: 2. The CDR3 covers 15 residues. Germline V gives CDR1 SNHLY, CDR2 FYNNEI. CDR3 region: CASSEARGSSYEQYF. The CDR3 DNA follows: TGTGCCAGCAGTGAAGCGCGGGGGAGCTCCTACGAGCAGTACTTC.

This clone was recorded once. V gene TRBV5-1 combines with J gene TRBJ2-5, with 8 bases lining up with TRBD1. The CDR3 is 14 residues long. Germline CDR1 is SGHRS and CDR2 is YFSETQ. J was trimmed by 5 bases and V by 2 bases; bases with no gene match: 5. CDR3 bases: TGCGCCAGCAGCTTACAGGGGGATCTGGAGACCCAGTACTTC. Amino acid sequence: CASSLQGDLETQYF.

The chain couples TRBV21-1 to TRBJ2-7. TRBV21-1 is a recognized pseudogene. The CDR3 contains 15 residues. CDR3 DNA sequence: TGTGCCAGAGTCGCTGAGGAGGGGGTTCACTACGAGCAGTACTTC. Residues: CARVAEEGVHYEQYF.

This sequence joins TRBV6-5 and TRBJ1-5; 9 nucleotides line up with TRBD1. Germline V gene data show CDR1 as MNHEY and CDR2 as SVGAGI. This CDR3 spans 15 amino acids. The V segment lost 5 bases and the J segment 4 bases; nucleotides outside the gene matches: 6. CDR3 sequence reads: CASSVSGTGNQPQHF. Here the CDR3 DNA reads TGTGCCAGCAGTGTATCCGGGACAGGGAATCAGCCCCAGCATTTT.

Ten or more counts support this clone. The chain joins TRBV6-4 to TRBJ1-5; the match to TRBD1 covers 8 bases. The CDR3 runs 15 residues. The germline V gene has CDR1 MRHNA and CDR2 SNTAGT. With 4 bases clipped from V and 4 bases from J, the junction kept 6 bases outside the gene matches. The CDR3 here is CASSAEGQANQPQHF. The DNA of the CDR3 is TGTGCCAGCAGTGCCGAGGGACAGGCTAATCAGCCCCAGCATTTT.

The chain combines TRBV18 with TRBJ2-5; tentatively, D is TRBD2 (5 bases). The length of the CDR3 is 13 residues. Trimming removed 2 bases at V and 5 bases at J, with 9 bases between. The germline V gene has CDR1 KGHSH and CDR2 LQKENI. CDR3 amino acids: CASSPYPGETQYF. For the CDR3, the DNA is TGTGCCAGCTCACCATACCCGGGGGAGACCCAGTACTTC.

This clone was found once. The gene calls are TRBV5-4 and TRBJ2-3, with 9 nucleotides matching TRBD2. Germline loops: CDR1 SGHNT, CDR2 YYREEE (reference sequence). The V gene end was trimmed by 6 bases and the J gene end by 0 bases; junction bases not matched to a gene: 8. CDR3 length: 16 residues. CDR3 in DNA: TGTGCCAGCATTGCTAGCGGGGCAACTAGCACAGATACGCAGTATTTT. Residues: CASIASGATSTDTQYF. Full variable domain (rest looked up from reference TRBV5-4 and TRBJ2-3): ETGVTQSPTHLIKTRGQQVTLRCSSQSGHNTVSWYQQALGQGPQFIFQYYREEENGRGNFPPRFSGLQFPNYSSELNVNALELDDSALYLCASIASGATSTDTQYFGPGTRLTVL.

The CDR3 reads CASSEEGARISPLHF. The CDR3, as DNA: TGTGCCAGCAGTGAAGAGGGGGCGCGTATTTCACCCCTCCACTTT. V and J are TRBV2 and TRBJ1-6; 7 bases are shared with TRBD1. Germline CDR1 reads SNHLY; CDR2 reads FYNNEI. The length of the CDR3 is 15 residues. J lost 9 bases, V lost 1 base, and 6 bases had no gene match.

This chain joins TRBV6-1 and TRBJ1-2, with 7 nucleotides matching TRBD1. V shed 3 bases and J 7 bases; nucleotides not matched to a gene: 11. Germline lookup yields CDR1 MNHNS and CDR2 SASEGT. CDR3 length equals 15 residues. CDR3 bases: TGTGCCAGCAGTGATTTGACAGGGACCGTTTCTGGCTACACCTTC. Translation: CASSDLTGTVSGYTF.

V usage is TRBV4-1 and J usage is TRBJ1-4; TRBD1 matches 7 bases. Germline V gene sequence: CDR1 MGHRA, CDR2 YSYEKL. This CDR3 is built from 15 residues. V trimming: 1 base; J trimming: 8 bases; junction bases outside the gene matches: 7. DNA for the CDR3: TGCGCCAGCAGCCAAGGAGACAGGGTAGCCGAAAAACTGTTTTTT. This translates into CASSQGDRVAEKLFF.

The CDR3 reads CASSISWNTEAFF. The CDR3 DNA reads TGTGCCAGTAGTATAAGCTGGAACACTGAAGCTTTCTTT. The chain links TRBV19 to TRBJ1-1; D not resolved. The CDR3 runs 13 residues. Germline CDR1 LNHDA, CDR2 SQIVND (reference sequence). V lost 2 bases and J lost 1, with 5 bases in between. Variable domain in full (rest from reference TRBV19 and TRBJ1-1): DGGITQSPKYLFRKEGQNVTLSCEQNLNHDAMYWYRQDPGQGLRLIYYSQIVNDFQKGDIAEGYSVSREKKESFPLTVTSAQKNPTAFYLCASSISWNTEAFFGQGTRLTVV.

This chain links TRBV25-1 with TRBJ1-1; D is perhaps TRBD1 (6 bases). This CDR3 is 14 amino acids long. With 5 bases removed from V and 2 bases from J, the gap between germline ends came to 12 bases. The V gene's germline CDR1 is MGHDK and CDR2 SYGVNS. The CDR3 protein is CASSKGRGNTEAFF. CDR3 nucleotide sequence: TGTGCCAGCAGTAAGGGCAGGGGTAACACTGAAGCTTTCTTT.

This clone appeared a few times. The chain carries TRBV25-1 and TRBJ1-1; D possibly corresponds to TRBD1 (5 bases). Germline V gene data show CDR1 as MGHDK and CDR2 as SYGVNS. This CDR3 has 13 residues. V was pared by 4 bases and J by 1 base, with 7 bases between. The CDR3 DNA reads TGTGCCAGCAGTGTAACAGGGAACACTGAAGCTTTCTTT. It encodes CASSVTGNTEAFF.

DNA for the CDR3: TGTGCCAGCAGTTATTTTGGACAGGGGACTTCACCCCTCCACTTT. Its protein product is CASSYFGQGTSPLHF. V and J are TRBV28 and TRBJ1-6, with 9 bases that match TRBD1. V shed 4 bases, J shed 9 bases, and the junction held 7 bases outside the gene matches. Germline CDR1 reads MDHEN; CDR2 reads SYDVKM. This CDR3 is built from 15 residues.

V is TRBV5-6 and J is TRBJ2-1; 7 nucleotides agree with TRBD1. In germline, CDR1 is SGHDT, CDR2 YYEEEE. This CDR3 region has 16 residues. V shed 0 bases and J 1 base; nucleotides not matched to a gene: 4. Here the CDR3 DNA reads TGTGCCAGCAGCTTGGGGACAGGTGGTTCCTACAATGAGCAGTTCTTC. Translating it yields CASSLGTGGSYNEQFF.

V and J are TRBV4-1 and TRBJ1-3; D not certain. The germline V gene has CDR1 MGHRA and CDR2 YSYEKL. V lost 1 base to trimming and J lost 0 bases, with 7 bases between them. CDR3 length equals 15 residues. Written as DNA, the CDR3 is TGCGCCAGCAGCCAAGTAGTGGGCTCTGGAAACACCATATATTTT. Its protein is CASSQVVGSGNTIYF.

This chain links TRBV4-1 with TRBJ1-5, with D possibly TRBD1 on 6 matching bases. Germline V CDR1 and CDR2: MGHRA, YSYEKL. This CDR3 has 14 amino acids. With 1 base removed from V and 11 bases from J, the gap between germline ends came to 15 bases. CDR3 amino acids: CASSQVQGPSAQHF. CDR3 in DNA: TGCGCCAGCAGCCAAGTACAGGGTCCATCGGCCCAGCATTTT.

The chain employs TRBV5-1 and TRBJ1-3; D call uncertain. Per germline, CDR1 SGHRS and CDR2 YFSETQ. V lost 0 bases, J lost 0 bases, and 4 bases lay in between. The length of the CDR3 is 14 residues. The chain's CDR3 is CASSLESSGNTIYF. The CDR3 region has the DNA TGCGCCAGCAGCTTGGAGAGCTCTGGAAACACCATATATTTT.

The rearrangement uses TRBV13 and TRBJ1-2; D call uncertain. The CDR3 is 14 residues long. Trimming took off 1 base at V and 7 bases at J, with 13 bases between the two ends. CDR1 is PRHDT, CDR2 FYEKMQ, per germline (reference sequence). The CDR3 DNA is TGTGCCAGCAGCTTAGATGCGAGCTTCCGTGGCTACACCTTC. It encodes CASSLDASFRGYTF.

The CDR3 coding sequence is TGTGCCAGCAGTCCTCCTCAAAGGGCGGGGGGGCTCTCTACCGGGGAGCTGTTTTTT. Protein: CASSPPQRAGGLSTGELFF. The chain recombines TRBV2 with TRBJ2-2; 9 nucleotides match TRBD2. CDR3 length: 19 amino acids. V lost 5 bases to trimming and J lost 5 bases; unmatched junction nucleotides: 18. The germline gives CDR1 SNHLY, CDR2 FYNNEI.

CDR3 sequence: CASRAPNQPQHF. The CDR3 coding sequence is TGTGCCAGCAGGGCTCCTAATCAGCCCCAGCATTTT. The V gene is TRBV6-5, the J gene TRBJ1-5; D uncertain. Trimming pared 6 bases from V and 4 bases from J, leaving 7 bases between. Germline lookup yields CDR1 MNHEY and CDR2 SVGAGI. CDR3 length: 12 amino acids.

The chain couples TRBV5-4 to TRBJ1-1; 12 bases are shared with TRBD1. V was clipped by 3 bases and J by 7 bases; unmatched bases: 4. CDR3 length equals 14 residues. CDR1 SGHNT and CDR2 YYREEE come from the germline V gene (reference sequence). The CDR3 bases are TGTGCCAGCAGCTGGGGACAGGGGGCCAGTGAAGCTTTCTTT. This sequence encodes CASSWGQGASEAFF.

This rearrangement joins TRBV7-2 to TRBJ1-6; D is uncertain. Trimming removed 2 bases at V and 0 bases at J, with 8 bases between. The CDR3 totals 16 residues. CDR1 is SGHTA, CDR2 FQGNSA, per germline. The CDR3 DNA is TGTGCCAGCAGCTTATTCATGAGCTCCTATAATTCACCCCTCCACTTT. Amino acid sequence: CASSLFMSSYNSPLHF.

The chain is built from TRBV25-1 and TRBJ2-7; TRBD1 or TRBD2 may be the D gene (6 bases each). Trimming left V 6 bases short and J 10 bases short, with 22 bases between. The CDR3 has 14 residues. Germline V lookup: CDR1 MGHDK, CDR2 SYGVNS. The CDR3 protein is CASRGLRGAPDQYF. CDR3 DNA sequence: TGTGCCAGCAGGGGATTAAGGGGGGCGCCGGACCAGTACTTC.

The gene calls are TRBV18 and TRBJ1-4; D perhaps matches TRBD1 (5 bases). Deletions cut 0 bases from V and 10 bases from J, with 15 bases between. The CDR3 is made up of 15 amino acids. Germline CDR1 is KGHSH and CDR2 is LQKENI. This chain's CDR3 is CASSPPGDRRGKLFF. The CDR3 DNA reads as TGTGCCAGCTCACCACCGGGGGACCGCCGGGGAAAACTGTTTTTT. Looking up the rest from reference TRBV18 and TRBJ1-4 gives the full variable domain: NAGVMQNPRHLVRRRGQEARLRCSPMKGHSHVYWYRQLPEEGLKFMVYLQKENIIDESGMPKERFSAEFPKEGPSILRIQQVVRGDSAAYFCASSPPGDRRGKLFFGSGTQLSVL.

The chain has TRBV5-6 and TRBJ1-2, with D maybe TRBD1 (6 bases). Trimming pared 4 bases from V and 2 bases from J, leaving 15 bases between. Per the germline V gene, CDR1 is SGHDT and CDR2 is YYEEEE. The CDR3 contains 15 residues. For the CDR3, the DNA is TGTGCCAGCAGCCCGCGGGGGGGCGGGAACTATGGCTACACCTTC. This encodes CASSPRGGGNYGYTF.

This clone was counted a single time. This chain uses TRBV5-1 with TRBJ2-3; unclear D gene. Germline CDR1 reads SGHRS; CDR2 reads YFSETQ. The CDR3 contains 14 residues. V was clipped by 6 bases and J by 0 bases, with 11 bases between them. The CDR3 loop is CASTPRSSTDTQYF. CDR3 DNA: TGCGCCAGCACCCCCCGGTCTAGCACAGATACGCAGTATTTT.

The chain has TRBV5-1 and TRBJ1-1; D is undetermined. V was pared by 0 bases and J by 4 bases, with 7 bases between. The CDR3 runs 13 residues. The V gene's germline CDR1 is SGHRS and CDR2 YFSETQ. The CDR3 DNA is TGCGCCAGCAGCTTGGACATGGCCACTGAAGCTTTCTTT. As protein: CASSLDMATEAFF.

The chain couples TRBV5-1 to TRBJ1-6, with a tentative D call TRBD1 (6 bases). In germline, CDR1 is SGHRS, CDR2 YFSETQ. There are 14 residues in the CDR3. V shed 0 bases and J shed 10 bases, with 11 bases lying between them. The CDR3 sequence: CASSLEGESSPLHF. CDR3 bases: TGCGCCAGCAGCTTGGAGGGGGAATCATCACCCCTCCACTTT. Based on the CDR3 plus reference TRBV5-1 and TRBJ1-6, the full variable domain is KAGVTQTPRYLIKTRGQQVTLSCSPISGHRSVSWYQQTPGQGLQFLFEYFSETQRNKGNFPGRFSGRQFSNSRSEMNVSTLELGDSALYLCASSLEGESSPLHFGNGTRLTVT.